The 17 T cell receptor beta chains presented below share a single source sample, sequenced in a study of patients and donors after allogeneic stem cell transplantation. From the RT-PCR reads, TCRdb called clonotypes with MiXCR, one entry per CDR3 protein. The sample has 150,000 to 200,000 distinct CDR3 sequences; 41% are singletons. The specimen was blood, either unsorted or a sorted T cell fraction (not recorded which). The receptors were gathered from a human donor who was either an allogeneic HSCT recipient or a stem cell or donor lymphocyte infusion donor (not recorded which). It is not recorded whose cells these are; they may come from a transplant donor.

The CDR3 loop is CASSYPIPGEQFF. CDR3 bases: TGTGCCAGCAGTTACCCCATACCGGGAGAGCAGTTCTTC. The chain is built from TRBV6-2 or TRBV6-3 and TRBJ2-1; the D gene is possibly TRBD2 (5 bases). Trimming removed 2 bases from V and 10 bases from J, with 12 bases in between. Germline V gives CDR1 MNHEY, CDR2 SVGEGT. The CDR3 is 13 amino acids.

V gene TRBV3-2 combines with J gene TRBJ2-7; no DNA check was done on the table's D call, TRBD2. TRBV3-2 is classified as a pseudogene. This CDR3 has 13 amino acids. The CDR3 DNA is TGTGCCGGACCCGAGCGGGAGAAGTACGAGCAGTACTTC. As protein: CAGPEREKYEQYF.

V usage is TRBV29-1 and J usage is TRBJ2-5; D not resolved. Germline V gives CDR1 SQVTM, CDR2 ANQGSEA. Trimming shortened V by 7 bases and J by 0 bases, and 12 bases separated the two germline ends. This CDR3 is 13 amino acids long. The CDR3 nucleotides read TGCAGCGACAGAGCCCCGTACCAAGAGACCCAGTACTTC. Translation gives CSDRAPYQETQYF.

This clonotype occurred a few times. This chain links TRBV27 with TRBJ1-4; no definite D call. The CDR3 contains 16 residues. The V end was cut by 4 bases, the J end by 0 bases, with 12 bases between. CDR1 MNHEY and CDR2 SMNVEV come from the germline V gene (reference sequence). The CDR3 loop reads CASSWSEAATNEKLFF. Here the CDR3 DNA reads TGTGCCAGCAGTTGGAGCGAAGCCGCAACTAATGAAAAACTGTTTTTT.

This chain joins TRBV12-3 or TRBV12-4 and TRBJ1-5; 7 bases match TRBD1. The CDR3 extends over 17 amino acids. Trimming at V came to 4 bases and at J to 0 bases, leaving 9 bases not matched to a gene. The CDR3 protein is CASSSRLEGASNQPQHF. CDR3 bases: TGTGCCAGCAGTTCCCGGTTGGAGGGGGCTAGCAATCAGCCCCAGCATTTT.

This clonotype turned up a few times. The rearrangement joins TRBV12-3 or TRBV12-4 to TRBJ1-5; TRBD1 might be the D (5 bases). This CDR3 has 14 amino acids. V shed 7 bases and J shed 4 bases, with 14 bases lying between them. The CDR3 sequence is CASKVPRANQPQHF. CDR3 bases: TGTGCCAGCAAGGTACCCAGGGCTAATCAGCCCCAGCATTTT.

This clonotype has more than one count but fewer than ten. V and J are TRBV6-6 and TRBJ1-1; 11 bases map to TRBD1. Germline V gives CDR1 MNHNY, CDR2 SVGAGI (reference sequence). V shed 4 bases, J shed 3 bases, and the junction held 10 bases outside the gene matches. CDR3 length: 17 residues. The CDR3 protein is CASSSSGQGGMDTEAFF. The CDR3 DNA is TGTGCCAGCAGTTCCTCGGGACAGGGGGGGATGGACACTGAAGCTTTCTTT.

This sequence joins TRBV7-9 and TRBJ2-5, with D hard to call. The germline CDR1 and CDR2 sequences are SEHNR and FQNEAQ (reference sequence). CDR3 length: 14 amino acids. The V end lost 8 bases, the J end lost 7 bases, and 20 bases lay between the germline ends. The CDR3 is CASGADNLSGTQYF. The CDR3 coding sequence is TGTGCCAGCGGCGCAGATAATCTCTCAGGGACCCAGTACTTC.

Many counts were recorded for this clonotype. This chain connects TRBV24-1 to TRBJ2-2; 12 bases match TRBD2. The CDR3 runs to 14 residues. V lost 11 bases to trimming and J lost 5 bases; unmatched junction nucleotides: 5. Germline V CDR1 and CDR2: KGHDR, SFDVKD. This chain's CDR3 is CAIGTSGLTGELFF. CDR3 bases: TGTGCCATAGGGACTAGCGGGCTGACCGGGGAGCTGTTTTTT.

Notes on this clonotype: The junction does not match germline at one end; this may be a read error. This chain joins TRBV4-3 and TRBJ2-1; 8 bases agree with TRBD2. Germline V gene lookup returns CDR1 LGHNA and CDR2 YSLEER. The CDR3 sequence is 9 residues long. CDR3 in amino acids: CASSQVAGF. CDR3 sequence (DNA): TGCGCCAGCAGCCAAGTAGCGGGGTTC.

A few counts support this clonotype. The chain combines TRBV6-5 with TRBJ1-4; tentatively, D is TRBD1 (5 bases). The V end was cut by 11 bases, the J end by 0 bases, with 16 bases between. Germline V CDR1 and CDR2: MNHEY, SVGAGI. There are 15 residues in the CDR3. CDR3 in DNA: TGTGCCCGGGACCTCCGCCTTGCAACTAATGAAAAACTGTTTTTT. Its protein product is CARDLRLATNEKLFF.

The chain employs TRBV12-3 or TRBV12-4 and TRBJ1-6; the D is unclear. The CDR3 sequence is 14 residues long. Trimming removed 2 bases at V and 7 bases at J, with 9 bases between. DNA for the CDR3: TGTGCCAGCAGTTTATTAGTGGCCAATTCACCCCTCCACTTT. Protein sequence: CASSLLVANSPLHF.

The chain couples TRBV29-1 to TRBJ2-2; no clear D gene. The germline V gene encodes CDR1 SQVTM and CDR2 ANQGSEA. V was pared by 4 bases and J by 0 bases, with 0 bases between. The CDR3 is 11 amino acids. The CDR3 region is CSVANTGELFF. CDR3 DNA: TGCAGCGTTGCGAACACCGGGGAGCTGTTTTTT.

This clonotype has a single count. Because it lacks the conserved phenylalanine or tryptophan at the end, this CDR3 is likely a read error. The chain is built from TRBV29-1 and TRBJ1-3; D uncertain. The CDR3 has 12 amino acids. The V gene lost 3 bases and the J gene lost 3 bases, with 6 bases spanning the gap. Germline loops: CDR1 SQVTM, CDR2 ANQGSEA. CDR3 coding DNA: TGCAGCGTTGAGGTTTATGGAAACACCATATATTTG. Translating it yields CSVEVYGNTIYL.

The V and J genes are TRBV5-1 and TRBJ1-3; weak D call: TRBD1 (6 bases). The V end was cut by 0 bases, the J end by 4 bases, with 8 bases between. CDR1 is SGHRS and CDR2 is YFSETQ in the germline V gene. The CDR3 runs 14 residues. The CDR3 is CASSLAGDGNTIYF. CDR3 DNA: TGCGCCAGCAGCTTGGCAGGGGACGGAAACACCATATATTTT.

J is TRBJ1-3 and V is TRBV7-9, with a possible D match to TRBD1 (6 bases). Germline-derived CDR1 and CDR2 are SEHNR and FQNEAQ (reference sequence). V lost 4 bases and J 8 bases, leaving 12 bases between the germline ends. The CDR3 sequence is 13 residues long. The CDR3 loop reads CASSYEGDDTIYF. DNA of the CDR3: TGTGCCAGCAGCTATGAGGGGGACGACACCATATATTTT.

The gene calls are TRBV9 and TRBJ2-2; no reliable D call. The germline gives CDR1 SGDLS, CDR2 YYNGEE. CDR3 length equals 15 residues. Trimming took off 0 bases at V and 1 base at J, with 7 bases between the two ends. In DNA, the CDR3 is TGTGCCAGCAGCGTAGAACTCTTGAACACCGGGGAGCTGTTTTTT. Translation: CASSVELLNTGELFF.